This TCR beta chain originates from a study of blood T cell repertoires in COVID-19. As for the study in general: Specimens from acute and convalescent COVID-19 originated in the United States, Italy and Spain. From T cells, B-cell-depleted T cells, or PBMCs came the material, which was cDNA or gDNA.

In germline, CDR1 is ENHRY, CDR2 SYGVKD. V lost 0 bases and J lost 2, with 26 bases in between. The CDR3 is made up of 22 amino acids. Original processing methods: Nucleated cell number was recorded as an estimate derived from reference gene primer amplification. Clones were sequenced by immunoSEQ multiplex PCR, and TCRdb holds only the in-frame ones, with some missing. The V and J calls and clone size are taken from that table; D and trimming were inferred from the DNA. Of approximately 100,000 clones in the sample, 75% to 90% were seen once. The sequenced sample was peripheral blood. This TCR was recovered from an older woman with acute or convalescent COVID-19. The chain uses TRBV10-3 and TRBJ2-6, with D maybe TRBD2 (8 bases). The CDR3 here is CAISESTGPREGAGPGANVLTF. The CDR3 DNA follows: TGTGCCATCAGTGAGTCAACGGGCCCTCGGGAGGGGGCAGGGCCTGGGGCCAACGTCCTGACTTTC.